This T cell receptor beta chain was documented in a study of human T cells and chemical hapten exposure. Specified time point: pre-sensitization, week 0. Stated treatment: therapeutic diphenylcyclopropenone sensitization with weekly scalp DPC. The CDR3 has 13 amino acids. Trimming removed 5 bases at V and 2 bases at J, with 9 bases between. From germline, CDR1 is MDHEN and CDR2 SYDVKM. TCRdb re-analysed the RACE reads in MiXCR, keeping a single row per CDR3 protein. Here the sample spans roughly 380,000 distinct CDR3 sequences, roughly 5% being singletons. The specimen was whole blood, collected in connection with sensitization to the hapten diphenylcyclopropenone (DPC). This sequence originates from a woman in her forties or fifties with alopecia areata. Some clones in this sample may be carry-over from other donors' samples. The chain employs TRBV28 and TRBJ2-5; D may correspond to TRBD1 or TRBD2 (5 bases each). CDR3 loop: CASSKGPQETQYF. The CDR3 region has the DNA TGTGCCAGCAGTAAGGGACCTCAAGAGACCCAGTACTTC.